This TCR beta chain was sequenced during a study of identical twins. Points from the study as a whole: Abundant beta clonotypes from cord blood had fewer insertions, unlike memory repertoires, which showed none. Invariant MAIT and iNKT cells are populations that could partly confound zero-insertion analyses. Those out-of-frame alpha sequences shared by twins showed an excess of low generation probability. Models, which agreed with sharing between unrelated individuals, nonetheless underestimated the out-of-frame TCR alpha sharing seen in monozygotic twins.

In germline, CDR1 is DFQATT, CDR2 SNEGSKA (reference sequence). This CDR3 region has 12 residues. The germline V and J ends were trimmed by 0 bases and 0 bases, with 3 bases remaining between them. This clonotype was detected many times. As yet, its antigen is unknown. TCRdb passed the 5' RACE reads through MiXCR, listing each CDR3 protein once. The sample has about 210,000 distinct CDR3 sequences, roughly a tenth seen once; the top ten hold 5% to 6.5%. This chain joins TRBV20-1 and TRBJ2-7; D not certain. The specimen was memory (CD45RO+) T cells sorted from blood. The TCR sequence derives from a woman under 30 in good health. CDR3 sequence reads: CSARESSYEQYF. The CDR3 nucleotides are TGCAGTGCTAGAGAAAGCTCCTACGAGCAGTACTTC.